This T cell receptor beta chain was sequenced during a study of cytomegalovirus exposure and HLA in healthy donors. This CDR3 is 15 amino acids long. Per the germline V gene, CDR1 is SGHKS and CDR2 is YYEKEE (reference sequence). J lost 7 bases, V lost 4 bases, and 5 bases had no gene match. Sequenced by immunoSEQ multiplex PCR; TCRdb stores in-frame clones only, minus some. The table records roughly 150,000 clones, about nine tenths of them present only once. The donors were part of the roughly 120-subject validation cohort, which stood apart from the approximately 630-subject first cohort. The chain uses TRBV5-5 and TRBJ1-6, with 10 bases identical to TRBD1. The specimen was PBMCs. This receptor was obtained from a man aged 18-30 years in good health and CMV-seronegative. CDR3 in DNA: TGTGCCAGCAGCCGGGACAGGGGAGTCAATTCACCCCTCCACTTT. Translation: CASSRDRGVNSPLHF.